This TCR beta chain was observed in a study of spatial heterogeneity in lung cancer. Whole-study context: Across tumor regions, counts of TCR transcripts showed a strong correlation with a T cell module score derived from matched bulk RNA-seq. Whole-study results and caveats: Tumors with more nonsynonymous mutations had more expanded intratumoral alpha and beta TCRs.

Germline V gives CDR1 MNHEY, CDR2 SVGAGI. V gave up 2 bases and J gave up 1 base; unmatched junction bases: 8. The CDR3 totals 17 residues. This clonotype is classed as medium-sized. Antigen: not known. TCRdb fed the 5' RACE reads into MiXCR, producing one record per CDR3 protein. The top ten clones hold approximately 19% of a sample with around 5,000 distinct CDR3 sequences, 7% to 8.5% of them seen once. Time point of the sample: sample taken at primary tumor resection. Extraction of whole RNA from tumor, nontumor lung or frozen PBMC preceded unsorted sequencing. Sequencing was performed on lung tumor tissue, taken at surgery. The chain links TRBV6-5 to TRBJ2-3; TRBD1 agrees at 8 bases. The clonotype was recovered from a male donor with early-stage non-small cell lung cancer. CDR3 in DNA: TGTGCCAGCAGTTACAAGCGCCCGGGACAGGGCACAGATACGCAGTATTTT. Translated: CASSYKRPGQGTDTQYF.